Each of the 11 T cell receptor beta chains below was sequenced from the same sample in a study of HIV-infected patients and healthy controls. Around 530 ng RNA was reverse transcribed with alpha and beta constant-region primers. Each of the alpha and beta chains got its own library through chain-specific third strand synthesis with indices. TCRdb recomputed calls from the 5' RACE reads with MiXCR, one row per CDR3 protein. The sample gives over 8,000 distinct CDR3 sequences, more than 9% of which show up once; over 15% is in the top ten. Whole blood was used without fractionation, so all unsorted peripheral T cells were included. The starting material was blood, obtained before antiretroviral therapy. All receptors derive from an adult with HIV infection.

In this sample, this clonotype turned up many times. The V call is TRBV9, the J call TRBJ1-3, with D hard to call. Trimming took 3 bases from V and 4 from J, leaving 8 bases between them. Germline V CDR1 and CDR2: SGDLS, YYNGEE. The CDR3 loop spans 13 amino acids. The CDR3 is CASSAPAGNTIYF. In DNA, the CDR3 is TGTGCCAGCAGCGCTCCAGCAGGAAACACCATATATTTT.

This clonotype was recorded many times. The rearrangement uses TRBV5-1 and TRBJ2-1, with D perhaps TRBD1 (6 bases). The CDR3 has 14 residues. V gave up 3 bases and J gave up 6 bases, with 13 bases separating them. The germline gives CDR1 SGHRS, CDR2 YFSETQ. The CDR3 loop is CASSSQQGVNEQFF. CDR3 DNA sequence: TGCGCCAGCAGCTCCCAACAGGGTGTCAATGAGCAGTTCTTC.

This clonotype occurred many times. J is TRBJ2-7 and V is TRBV6-1; D uncertain. Germline values: CDR1 MNHNS, CDR2 SASEGT. The CDR3 length is 14 residues. Between the trimmed V and J ends, which lost 6 bases and 1 base, there was a span of 13 bases. This CDR3 reads CASSLVDQSYEQYF. The CDR3 DNA is TGTGCCAGCAGCCTTGTCGACCAATCCTACGAGCAGTACTTC.

This clonotype was seen at least ten times. This chain links TRBV11-3 with TRBJ2-3, with TRBD2 matching over 13 bases. The CDR3 sequence is 16 residues long. V dropped 5 bases and J dropped 5; count of bases not matched to a gene: 7. Germline CDR1 SGHNT, CDR2 YENEEA. The CDR3 reads CASSHTLAGGIDTQYF. For the CDR3, the DNA is TGTGCCAGCAGCCATACACTAGCGGGAGGGATAGATACGCAGTATTTT.

This clonotype has at least ten counts. The chain is built from TRBV28 and TRBJ2-3; D gene ambiguous. This CDR3 spans 17 amino acids. Looked up from germline, CDR1 is MDHEN and CDR2 is SYDVKM. Trimming pared 4 bases from V and 4 bases from J, leaving 21 bases between. The CDR3 protein is CASSYGVAVGWADTQYF. The CDR3 DNA is TGTGCCAGCAGTTACGGCGTTGCGGTCGGATGGGCAGATACGCAGTATTTT.

Ten or more counts support this clonotype. The V call is TRBV14, the J call TRBJ1-2, with D possibly being TRBD1 (5 bases). The V gene's germline CDR1 is SGHDN and CDR2 FVKESK. The V and J ends lost 3 bases and 8 bases respectively, with 10 bases between them. The length of the CDR3 is 12 residues. CDR3 sequence: CASSHRARGYTF. CDR3 nucleotides: TGTGCCAGCAGCCACAGGGCTCGCGGCTACACCTTC.

This clonotype is medium-sized (0.01 to 0.1%). The rearrangement joins TRBV27 to TRBJ1-5; D gene ambiguous. Germline V CDR1 and CDR2: MNHEY, SMNVEV (reference sequence). The CDR3 runs to 12 residues. Trimming left V 8 bases short and J 1 base short, with 6 bases between. DNA of the CDR3: TGTGCCAGCGGAAGGAGCAATCAGCCCCAGCATTTT. Protein product: CASGRSNQPQHF.

This clonotype has a count of ten or more. The chain carries TRBV5-1 and TRBJ1-1; 7 bases align to TRBD1. V lost 3 bases, J lost 4 bases, and 9 bases stayed unmatched. CDR1 and CDR2 from the germline V gene are SGHRS and YFSETQ. There are 15 residues in the CDR3. CDR3 sequence: CASSSSDHRGTEAFF. For the CDR3, the DNA is TGCGCCAGCAGCTCATCCGATCACAGGGGCACTGAAGCTTTCTTT.

This sequence joins TRBV30 and TRBJ1-5; no definite D call. V was clipped by 0 bases and J by 0 bases, with 6 bases between them. The germline V gene has CDR1 GTSNPN and CDR2 SVGIG (reference sequence). This CDR3 spans 14 amino acids. The chain's CDR3 is CAWSVDNSNQPQHF. In DNA, the CDR3 is TGTGCCTGGAGTGTCGACAATAGCAATCAGCCCCAGCATTTT.

This sequence joins TRBV20-1 and TRBJ2-1; 11 nucleotides align to TRBD2. Germline values: CDR1 DFQATT, CDR2 SNEGSKA (reference sequence). V lost 6 bases, J lost 3 bases, and 10 bases stayed unmatched. CDR3 length: 16 amino acids. The CDR3 DNA reads TGCAGTGCGAGTTACCTAGCGGGGGGAAACTACAATGAGCAGTTCTTC. Protein: CSASYLAGGNYNEQFF.

This clonotype is deemed large. The V call is TRBV11-3, the J call TRBJ1-1, with D hard to call. V gave up 1 base and J gave up 6 bases, with 6 bases separating them. The CDR3 is 12 amino acids. The V gene's germline CDR1 is SGHNT and CDR2 YENEEA. The CDR3 DNA reads as TGTGCCAGCAGCTTAGGCCATTCTGAAGCTTTCTTT. It yields the protein CASSLGHSEAFF. Combining the CDR3 with reference TRBV11-3 and TRBJ1-1 gives the whole variable domain EAGVVQSPRYKIIEKKQPVAFWCNPISGHNTLYWYLQNLGQGPELLIRYENEEAVDDSQLPKDRFSAERLKGVDSTLKIQPAELGDSAVYLCASSLGHSEAFFGQGTRLTVV.